The 24 T cell receptor beta chains reported below all come from one sample, sequenced in a study of OX40 agonist ivuxolimab in advanced cancers. The assay was immunoSEQ multiplex PCR, and TCRdb's table has in-frame clones only and misses some. The table lists about 24,000 clones, 84% of them singletons, with roughly 26% in the top ten. The sequenced sample was CD4+ or CD8+ T cells sorted from blood, obtained in a trial of the OX40 agonist ivuxolimab. The receptors were gathered from an adult with an advanced solid tumor such as melanoma, head and neck, liver or kidney cancer.

The chain has TRBV6-5 and TRBJ2-5, with 11 bases that match TRBD1. This CDR3 is 15 amino acids long. Per the germline V gene, CDR1 is MNHEY and CDR2 is SVGAGI. V lost 4 bases and J lost 4; bases outside the gene matches: 5. CDR3 amino acids: CASSWDRGILETQYF. CDR3 bases: TGTGCCAGCAGTTGGGACAGGGGGATTTTAGAGACCCAGTACTTC.

This clone was detected only once. The rearrangement uses TRBV6-4 and TRBJ1-1, with TRBD1 matching 8 bases. V was pared by 3 bases and J by 1 base, with 1 base of the junction left unmatched. This CDR3 region has 14 residues. Germline values: CDR1 MRHNA, CDR2 SNTAGT. This CDR3 reads CASSEQGGNTEAFF. CDR3 coding DNA: TGTGCCAGCAGTGAACAGGGGGGGAACACTGAAGCTTTCTTT.

V is TRBV9 and J is TRBJ1-4; D is perhaps TRBD1 (6 bases). The V end lost 7 bases, the J end lost 4 bases, and 17 bases lay between the germline ends. The CDR3 length is 15 residues. In germline, CDR1 is SGDLS, CDR2 YYNGEE. The CDR3 is CASLKGGAINEKLFF. For the CDR3, the DNA is TGTGCCAGCCTCAAGGGGGGGGCGATTAATGAAAAACTGTTTTTT.

This clone has only a few counts. The chain combines TRBV14 with TRBJ1-2; 7 nucleotides line up with TRBD1. CDR3 length: 13 amino acids. The ends lost 5 bases at V and 3 bases at J; junction bases unmatched: 3. Germline V CDR1 and CDR2: SGHDN, FVKESK. This CDR3 reads CASSGTAYYGYTF. The CDR3 DNA reads TGTGCCAGCAGCGGGACAGCTTACTATGGCTACACCTTC.

The rearrangement joins TRBV2 to TRBJ2-1; a possible D gene is TRBD1 (5 bases). Germline assignment: CDR1 SNHLY and CDR2 FYNNEI. This CDR3 has 13 residues. V dropped 2 bases and J dropped 4 bases, with 6 bases sitting between them. This CDR3 reads CASSEYRYNEQFF. CDR3 coding DNA: TGTGCCAGCAGTGAATACAGGTACAATGAGCAGTTCTTC.

The genes are TRBV11-2 and TRBJ2-7; D is ambiguous. The germline V gene encodes CDR1 SGHAT and CDR2 FQNNGV. CDR3 length: 12 amino acids. The ends were cut back, 5 bases at V and 5 bases at J, with 10 bases in the middle. DNA for the CDR3: TGTGCCAGCAGCGTGGGCAGGAACGAGCAGTACTTC. Protein product: CASSVGRNEQYF.

This chain joins TRBV9 and TRBJ1-4; D may be TRBD1 (5 bases). The CDR3 is 15 residues long. V was clipped by 5 bases and J by 6 bases, with 17 bases between them. Germline values: CDR1 SGDLS, CDR2 YYNGEE. The CDR3 loop reads CASRGTGWFYEKLFF. The CDR3 DNA is TGTGCCAGCAGGGGGACGGGGTGGTTTTATGAAAAACTGTTTTTT.

The gene calls are TRBV15 and TRBJ2-7; TRBD1 aligns across 7 bases. The CDR3 is 14 residues long. V was pared by 7 bases and J by 5 bases, with 11 bases of the junction left unmatched. The V gene's germline CDR1 is LNHNV and CDR2 YYDKDF (reference sequence). The CDR3 protein is CATTRLGQLDEQYF. The DNA for the CDR3 is TGTGCCACCACTCGGTTGGGACAGTTGGACGAGCAGTACTTC.

This chain links TRBV7-3 with TRBJ2-1; possible D gene TRBD2, 6 bases. The CDR3 has 15 amino acids. The germline V and J ends were trimmed by 4 bases and 2 bases, with 12 bases remaining between them. Germline assignment: CDR1 SGHTA and CDR2 FQGTGA. CDR3 protein: CASSSLASPYNEQFF. CDR3 sequence (DNA): TGTGCCAGCAGCTCCCTAGCGAGTCCCTACAATGAGCAGTTCTTC.

The chain links TRBV6-6 to TRBJ2-7; 7 bases map to TRBD1. The CDR3 covers 15 residues. Per germline, CDR1 MNHNY and CDR2 SVGAGI (reference sequence). V gave up 1 base and J gave up 5 bases; unmatched junction bases: 8. Here the CDR3 DNA reads TGTGCCAGCAGTTACTTTACAGGGGTTGACCACGAGCAGTACTTC. It codes for CASSYFTGVDHEQYF.

This clone has just one count. The chain joins TRBV11-1 to TRBJ2-5, with D unresolved. The J call may be wrong; the DNA end is better matched by TRBJ2-7. This CDR3 region has 16 residues. CDR1 and CDR2 from the germline V gene are SGHAT and FQDESV (reference sequence). The DNA of the CDR3 is TGTGCCAGCAGCTTAGACGGGCAGGAGATGGCCTACGAGCAGTACTTC. Protein: CASSLDGQEMAYEQYF.

The chain has TRBV5-8 and TRBJ2-1, with 9 bases that match TRBD2. Germline V gene data show CDR1 as SGHTS and CDR2 as YDEGEE. Unmatched junction bases numbered 13, after V lost 0 bases and J lost 3 bases. This CDR3 spans 19 amino acids. The CDR3 spells CASSLVGGRASRYYNEQFF. In nucleotides, the CDR3 is TGTGCCAGCAGCTTGGTTGGCGGGAGGGCCTCCCGATACTACAATGAGCAGTTCTTC.

As regards this clone: This specimen includes other DNA sequences encoding the same CDR3. The chain's CDR3 is CASSARPSAGYGYTF. The CDR3 coding sequence is TGCGCCAGCTCCGCCCGACCTTCCGCGGGGTATGGCTACACCTTC. The V gene is TRBV10-2, the J gene TRBJ1-2; D unclear. V lost 8 bases and J 5 bases, leaving 21 bases between the germline ends. CDR1 is WSHSY, CDR2 SAAADI, per germline. This CDR3 has 15 residues.

This clone was detected once. The chain combines TRBV4-1 with TRBJ2-7, with a tentative D call TRBD2 (6 bases). Per germline, CDR1 MGHRA and CDR2 YSYEKL. The V and J ends lost 3 bases and 3 bases respectively, with 9 bases between them. There are 13 residues in the CDR3. CDR3 DNA: TGCGCCAGCAGCCACGGGAGAGGCTACGAGCAGTACTTC. This gives the protein CASSHGRGYEQYF.

This clone was recorded once. Germline and junction disagree at one end, which may indicate a read error. The J gene is TRBJ2-7, the V gene TRBV7-7; 7 bases are shared with TRBD2. Per germline, CDR1 SSHAT and CDR2 FNYEAQ (reference sequence). This CDR3 spans 16 amino acids. CDR3 amino acids: CASSLVTGTNTYEQYF. CDR3 nucleotide sequence: TGTGCTAGCAGCTTGGTCACCGGGACTAATACCTACGAGCAGTACTTC.

The J gene is TRBJ2-1, the V gene TRBV5-1; 11 nucleotides line up with TRBD2. V trimming: 0 bases; J trimming: 5 bases; junction bases outside the gene matches: 7. Germline V gene lookup returns CDR1 SGHRS and CDR2 YFSETQ. The CDR3 length is 17 residues. CDR3 amino acids: CASSLAKLAGEDNEQFF. The CDR3 nucleotides read TGCGCCAGCAGCTTGGCCAAACTAGCGGGAGAAGACAATGAGCAGTTCTTC. The full variable domain, completed using reference TRBV5-1 and TRBJ2-1, is KAGVTQTPRYLIKTRGQQVTLSCSPISGHRSVSWYQQTPGQGLQFLFEYFSETQRNKGNFPGRFSGRQFSNSRSEMNVSTLELGDSALYLCASSLAKLAGEDNEQFFGPGTRLTVL.

The rearrangement joins TRBV7-8 to TRBJ2-2; D uncertain. Trimming took off 7 bases at V and 4 bases at J, with 13 bases between the two ends. CDR1 and CDR2 (germline): SGHVS, FQNEAQ. The CDR3 sequence is 14 residues long. The CDR3 nucleotides are TGTGCCAGCATCCCTTCCGCGACCACCGGGGAGCTGTTTTTT. It codes for CASIPSATTGELFF.

The rearrangement links TRBV27 to TRBJ2-1; D gene ambiguous. This CDR3 spans 15 amino acids. The germline V and J ends were trimmed by 5 bases and 4 bases, with 15 bases remaining between them. In germline, CDR1 is MNHEY, CDR2 SMNVEV (reference sequence). CDR3 in DNA: TGTGCCAGCAGTACGGACCCTTATATTTACAATGAGCAGTTCTTC. This translates into CASSTDPYIYNEQFF.

The chain joins TRBV6-1 to TRBJ1-1; D remains unclear. The ends were cut back, 3 bases at V and 1 base at J, with 15 bases in the middle. The V gene's germline CDR1 is MNHNS and CDR2 SASEGT. CDR3 length: 16 residues. CDR3 in amino acids: CASSDQGISGNTEAFF. DNA for the CDR3: TGTGCCAGCAGTGACCAAGGGATATCGGGGAACACTGAAGCTTTCTTT.

The J gene is TRBJ2-7, the V gene TRBV5-1, with 8 bases identical to TRBD1. V lost 0 bases, J lost 5 bases, and 7 bases stayed unmatched. The germline V gene encodes CDR1 SGHRS and CDR2 YFSETQ. CDR3 length: 15 amino acids. The CDR3 DNA reads as TGCGCCAGCAGCTTGGATTCCAGGGGGCTGGACGAGCAGTACTTC. It encodes CASSLDSRGLDEQYF.

V and J are TRBV28 and TRBJ2-3; perhaps TRBD2 as D (6 bases). Between the trimmed V and J ends, which lost 6 bases and 4 bases, there was a span of 20 bases. The CDR3 is made up of 16 amino acids. Germline V gives CDR1 MDHEN, CDR2 SYDVKM. CDR3 loop: CASSTTRASLADTQYF. The CDR3 DNA sequence: TGTGCCAGCAGCACGACTAGAGCATCGTTGGCAGATACGCAGTATTTT. Full variable domain (missing parts from reference TRBV28 and TRBJ2-3): DVKVTQSSRYLVKRTGEKVFLECVQDMDHENMFWYRQDPGLGLRLIYFSYDVKMKEKGDIPEGYSVSREKKERFSLILESASTNQTSMYLCASSTTRASLADTQYFGPGTRLTVL.

The V gene is TRBV9, the J gene TRBJ2-5; 8 positions match TRBD1. CDR1 is SGDLS and CDR2 is YYNGEE in the germline V gene. The CDR3 covers 14 residues. J gave up 4 bases and V 4 bases, and 6 bases lay outside the gene matches. The CDR3 sequence is CASSKTGGRETQYF. CDR3 nucleotide sequence: TGTGCCAGCAGCAAAACAGGGGGGAGAGAGACCCAGTACTTC. Looking up the rest from reference TRBV9 and TRBJ2-5 gives the full variable domain: DSGVTQTPKHLITATGQRVTLRCSPRSGDLSVYWYQQSLDQGLQFLIQYYNGEERAKGNILERFSAQQFPDLHSELNLSSLELGDSALYFCASSKTGGRETQYFGPGTRLLVL.

The V gene is TRBV7-9, the J gene TRBJ1-3, with D hard to call. The CDR3 sequence is 15 residues long. The V end lost 4 bases, the J end lost 0 bases, and 10 bases lay between the germline ends. Germline values: CDR1 SEHNR, CDR2 FQNEAQ (reference sequence). CDR3 coding DNA: TGTGCCAGCAGCTGGCGTCCGACCTCTGGAAACACCATATATTTT. Translating it yields CASSWRPTSGNTIYF. Together with reference TRBV7-9 and TRBJ1-3, the CDR3 gives the full variable domain: DTGVSQNPRHKITKRGQNVTFRCDPISEHNRLYWYRQTLGQGPEFLTYFQNEAQLEKSRLLSDRFSAERPKGSFSTLEIQRTEQGDSAMYLCASSWRPTSGNTIYFGEGSWLTVV.

The gene calls are TRBV19 and TRBJ1-5; D is perhaps TRBD1 (6 bases). Germline-derived CDR1 and CDR2 are LNHDA and SQIVND (reference sequence). The CDR3 runs 17 residues. V dropped 4 bases and J dropped 0 bases, with 16 bases sitting between them. CDR3 nucleotides: TGTGCCAGTAGTAGCCCCGGTGGGGGCTATAGCAATCAGCCCCAGCATTTT. Residues: CASSSPGGGYSNQPQHF.